The next 24 T cell receptor beta chains were all read from a single sample in a study of radiation and T cells in renal cell carcinoma. As to time point: baseline pretreatment blood. Treatment here: 15 Gy SBRT to primary tumor, nephrectomy 4 weeks later. The assay was immunoSEQ multiplex PCR, and TCRdb's table has in-frame clones only and misses some. This table has 100,000 to 150,000 clones, around 83% appearing once. This specimen was blood, taken from a patient whose treatment included radiotherapy and nephrectomy. The receptor set was obtained from a woman aged 55-70 years with renal cell carcinoma.

The J gene is TRBJ1-5, the V gene TRBV4-3; D is ambiguous. Germline V gives CDR1 LGHNA, CDR2 YSLEER. Trimming pared 3 bases from V and 4 bases from J, leaving 7 bases between. The CDR3 spans 13 residues. CDR3 nucleotide sequence: TGCGCCAGCAGCCAGGGTGATAATCAGCCCCAGCATTTT. The encoded protein is CASSQGDNQPQHF.

The rearrangement uses TRBV6-5 and TRBJ1-3; D uncertain. With 5 bases removed from V and 4 bases from J, the gap between germline ends came to 9 bases. The CDR3 covers 13 residues. Germline-derived CDR1 and CDR2 are MNHEY and SVGAGI. The CDR3 loop is CASSRPEGNTIYF. The CDR3 DNA follows: TGTGCCAGCAGTAGGCCAGAGGGAAACACCATATATTTT.

The chain is built from TRBV27 and TRBJ1-1, with 9 bases identical to TRBD1. The CDR3 is made up of 13 amino acids. CDR1 and CDR2 (germline): MNHEY, SMNVEV (reference sequence). Trimming cost V 2 bases and J 7 bases; bases outside gene matches: 2. CDR3 protein: CASSLQGQGEAFF. CDR3 nucleotide sequence: TGTGCCAGCAGTTTACAGGGACAGGGTGAAGCTTTCTTT.

Only one count was recorded for this clone. This rearrangement joins TRBV28 to TRBJ1-2, with D maybe TRBD1 (6 bases). This CDR3 region has 14 residues. V was pared by 9 bases and J by 2 bases, with 16 bases between. CDR1 MDHEN and CDR2 SYDVKM come from the germline V gene. The CDR3 coding sequence is TGTGCCAGTTACAAAACAGGGCCCAACTATGGCTACACCTTC. This translates into CASYKTGPNYGYTF.

This clone showed up just once. V gene TRBV5-6 combines with J gene TRBJ1-4; TRBD1 might be the D (6 bases). The V and J ends lost 1 base and 4 bases respectively, with 8 bases between them. The CDR3 has 14 residues. Germline CDR1 is SGHDT and CDR2 is YYEEEE. CDR3 region: CASSLQGNNEKLFF. The CDR3 DNA follows: TGTGCCAGCAGCTTGCAGGGGAATAATGAAAAACTGTTTTTT.

The chain carries TRBV4-1 and TRBJ1-2, with D hard to call. V shed 0 bases and J shed 8 bases, with 13 bases lying between them. Germline lookup yields CDR1 MGHRA and CDR2 YSYEKL. This CDR3 has 14 residues. The CDR3 DNA follows: TGCGCCAGCAGCCAAGAAAGGGATTCTCCCGGCTACACCTTC. This encodes CASSQERDSPGYTF.

The gene calls are TRBV29-1 and TRBJ2-5; D remains ambiguous. Trimming pared 4 bases from V and 1 base from J, leaving 10 bases between. This CDR3 comprises 13 residues. Looked up from germline, CDR1 is SQVTM and CDR2 is ANQGSEA. Here the CDR3 DNA reads TGCAGCGTTGCAGCTTCCCCCCAAGAGACCCAGTACTTC. Its translation: CSVAASPQETQYF.

The genes are TRBV2 and TRBJ2-3; 8 bases align to TRBD2. The germline CDR1 and CDR2 sequences are SNHLY and FYNNEI. The CDR3 covers 17 residues. V shed 6 bases and J 0 bases; nucleotides not matched to a gene: 11. CDR3 sequence reads: CASRRRGASGSTDTQYF. The CDR3 nucleotides are TGTGCCAGCAGGAGAAGAGGGGCTAGCGGGAGCACAGATACGCAGTATTTT.

This chain joins TRBV29-1 and TRBJ1-3; no definite D call. From germline, CDR1 is SQVTM and CDR2 ANQGSEA. The V end lost 5 bases, the J end lost 1 base, and 6 bases lay between the germline ends. The CDR3 is 12 amino acids. The CDR3: CSVTRSGNTIYF. CDR3 coding DNA: TGCAGCGTTACCCGGTCTGGAAACACCATATATTTT.

This clone was observed at least ten times. The chain uses TRBV9 and TRBJ2-1; D is possibly TRBD1 (6 bases). The V and J ends lost 0 bases and 10 bases respectively, with 11 bases between them. The CDR3 sequence is 13 residues long. Germline V gives CDR1 SGDLS, CDR2 YYNGEE. The CDR3 nucleotides read TGTGCCAGCAGCGTAGCAGGGGTGAACGAGCAGTTCTTC. The encoded protein is CASSVAGVNEQFF.

The V gene is TRBV6-5, the J gene TRBJ1-1; 10 bases line up with TRBD1. This CDR3 has 12 residues. Germline CDR1 is MNHEY and CDR2 is SVGAGI. V lost 9 bases, J lost 6 bases, and 4 bases stayed unmatched. The CDR3 DNA is TGTGCCAGTCGACAGGGGGCGTCTGAAGCTTTCTTT. It translates to CASRQGASEAFF.

The V call is TRBV29-1, the J call TRBJ1-4, with D unresolved. V was shortened by 2 bases and J by 2 bases, with 9 bases between the two germline ends. Germline lookup yields CDR1 SQVTM and CDR2 ANQGSEA. This CDR3 comprises 14 residues. The CDR3 DNA sequence: TGCAGCGTTGAACTCGACGGTACTAATGAAAAACTGTTTTTT. As protein: CSVELDGTNEKLFF. The whole variable domain, filled in from reference TRBV29-1 and TRBJ1-4, reads SAVISQKPSRDICQRGTSLTIQCQVDSQVTMMFWYRQQPGQSLTLIATANQGSEATYESGFVIDKFPISRPNLTFSTLTVSNMSPEDSSIYLCSVELDGTNEKLFFGSGTQLSVL.

This clone was observed once. This chain joins TRBV6-5 and TRBJ2-7, with no clear D. Trimming shortened V by 6 bases and J by 4 bases, and 7 bases separated the two germline ends. The germline CDR1 and CDR2 sequences are MNHEY and SVGAGI. CDR3 size: 11 residues. The CDR3 sequence is CASSGRYEQYF. The CDR3, as DNA: TGTGCCAGCAGCGGCAGGTACGAGCAGTACTTC.

The chain recombines TRBV29-1 with TRBJ1-2; no clear D. Germline V gene sequence: CDR1 SQVTM, CDR2 ANQGSEA. V lost 6 bases, J lost 2 bases, and 16 bases lay in between. This CDR3 comprises 14 residues. CDR3 sequence (DNA): TGCAGCGTCGCGACGGGTAGCGGCAACTATGGCTACACCTTC. Translating gives CSVATGSGNYGYTF.

The V call is TRBV4-2, the J call TRBJ2-5; D is possibly TRBD2 (6 bases). V was shortened by 0 bases and J by 4 bases, with 12 bases between the two germline ends. The CDR3 is 15 residues long. Germline assignment: CDR1 LGHNA and CDR2 YNFKEQ. In nucleotides, the CDR3 is TGTGCCAGCAGCCAAGACCCCCGGGGGAGAGAGACCCAGTACTTC. Protein product: CASSQDPRGRETQYF.

This rearrangement joins TRBV7-2 to TRBJ2-1; 9 bases fit TRBD2. CDR1 is SGHTA and CDR2 is FQGNSA in the germline V gene. Trimming at V came to 1 base and at J to 0 bases, leaving 1 base not matched to a gene. The CDR3 is 16 amino acids. As DNA, the CDR3 is TGTGCCAGCAGCTTAGGACTAGCGGCCTCCTACAATGAGCAGTTCTTC. It codes for CASSLGLAASYNEQFF.

The chain joins TRBV27 to TRBJ2-5; TRBD1 matches 9 bases. CDR1 and CDR2 from the germline V gene are MNHEY and SMNVEV (reference sequence). V lost 5 bases to trimming and J lost 9 bases; unmatched junction nucleotides: 13. The CDR3 is made up of 15 amino acids. The CDR3 spells CASSLSHGQGRAQYF. In nucleotides, the CDR3 is TGTGCCAGCAGTCTCTCGCACGGACAGGGGCGGGCCCAGTACTTC.

A single count supports this clone. Other nucleotide sequences from this sample produce the same CDR3. The genes are TRBV6-5 and TRBJ1-2; perhaps TRBD1 as D (5 bases). The ends were cut back, 2 bases at V and 8 bases at J, with 9 bases in the middle. This CDR3 comprises 12 residues. Germline loops: CDR1 MNHEY, CDR2 SVGAGI. CDR3 region: CASSYGGEGYTF. For the CDR3, the DNA is TGTGCCAGCAGTTACGGGGGGGAAGGCTACACCTTC.

The chain recombines TRBV5-1 with TRBJ1-2; unclear D gene. CDR1 and CDR2 (germline): SGHRS, YFSETQ. Trimming shortened V by 0 bases and J by 5 bases, and 17 bases separated the two germline ends. The CDR3 sequence is 16 residues long. The CDR3 sequence is CASSLEPSNTLYGYTF. The CDR3 DNA follows: TGCGCCAGCAGCTTGGAACCCTCGAATACCCTTTATGGCTACACCTTC.

The rearrangement links TRBV9 to TRBJ2-7; tentatively, D is TRBD2 (6 bases). Trimming took off 0 bases at V and 4 bases at J, with 17 bases between the two ends. This CDR3 comprises 16 residues. From germline, CDR1 is SGDLS and CDR2 YYNGEE. The CDR3 DNA sequence: TGTGCCAGCAGCGTAGACCCGTCCAGGGACTCATACGAGCAGTACTTC. This encodes CASSVDPSRDSYEQYF.

The chain couples TRBV6-1 to TRBJ2-6, with 8 bases that match TRBD2. The germline gives CDR1 MNHNS, CDR2 SASEGT. V lost 4 bases, J lost 0 bases, and 5 bases stayed unmatched. The CDR3 is made up of 17 amino acids. CDR3 DNA sequence: TGTGCCAGCAGTGTCGTAGCGGGGACCTCTGGGGCCAACGTCCTGACTTTC. Its translation is CASSVVAGTSGANVLTF.

This chain joins TRBV4-1 and TRBJ2-5; D might be TRBD2 (5 bases). The V gene's germline CDR1 is MGHRA and CDR2 YSYEKL. CDR3 length: 14 amino acids. With 1 base removed from V and 1 base from J, the gap between germline ends came to 7 bases. This CDR3 is CASSQGGLQETQYF. In DNA form, the CDR3 reads TGCGCCAGCAGCCAAGGAGGGCTCCAAGAGACCCAGTACTTC.

The CDR3 nucleotides read TGTGCCACCTCTGCAGGATCCTATAATTCACCCCTCCACTTT. Protein: CATSAGSYNSPLHF. This chain links TRBV2 with TRBJ1-6; no clear D gene. Trimming shortened V by 10 bases and J by 1 base, and 11 bases separated the two germline ends. Germline values: CDR1 SNHLY, CDR2 FYNNEI. The CDR3 has 14 amino acids.

As DNA, the CDR3 is TGTGCCAGCAGCTCTCTCCTGTCGAAAGAGACCCAGTACTTC. Its protein product is CASSSLLSKETQYF. The chain uses TRBV7-9 and TRBJ2-5; D is undetermined. This CDR3 spans 14 amino acids. The germline V and J ends were trimmed by 4 bases and 3 bases, with 12 bases remaining between them. Germline V gene lookup returns CDR1 SEHNR and CDR2 FQNEAQ (reference sequence).